This entry lists 25 T cell receptor beta chains sequenced from one sample in a study of vaccination effects on CD4 cells after COVID-19. TCRdb keeps only in-frame clones here, not all; method: immunoSEQ multiplex PCR. In the table there are tens of thousands of clones, approximately 72% of which are singletons. Cultured cells yielded isolated CD4+ T cells after 10 days. These receptors have no identified antigens. The sample here was CD4+ T cells from PBMCs cultured without peptide, taken before COVID-19 vaccination. These receptors were obtained from a human donor who received a COVID-19 vaccine.

The V gene is TRBV5-8, the J gene TRBJ1-6; D is undetermined. Looked up from germline, CDR1 is SGHTS and CDR2 is YDEGEE. V was clipped by 4 bases and J by 9 bases, with 17 bases between them. The CDR3 totals 15 residues. Written as DNA, the CDR3 is TGTGCCAGCAGCGTGCCGGGCCATGCGGGTTCACCCCTCCACTTT. It yields the protein CASSVPGHAGSPLHF.

This chain joins TRBV7-2 and TRBJ1-6; 7 bases line up with TRBD1. Germline lookup yields CDR1 SGHTA and CDR2 FQGNSA. Trimming cost V 5 bases and J 7 bases; bases outside gene matches: 8. This CDR3 comprises 15 residues. This CDR3 reads CASSPGTGANSPLHF. The CDR3 DNA reads as TGTGCCAGCAGCCCAGGAACAGGGGCCAATTCACCCCTCCACTTT. The full variable domain, in which reference TRBV7-2 and TRBJ1-6 provide the parts outside the CDR3, is GAGVSQSPSNKVTEKGKDVELRCDPISGHTALYWYRQSLGQGLEFLIYFQGNSAPDKSGLPSDRFSAERTGGSVSTLTIQRTQQEDSAVYLCASSPGTGANSPLHFGNGTRLTVT.

V is TRBV2 and J is TRBJ1-1, with D tentatively TRBD1 (6 bases). With 1 base removed from V and 4 bases from J, the gap between germline ends came to 7 bases. The CDR3 loop spans 13 amino acids. In germline, CDR1 is SNHLY, CDR2 FYNNEI. CDR3 bases: TGTGCCAGCAGTGAAGGAGGGGGCACTGAAGCTTTCTTT. Translated, it gives CASSEGGGTEAFF.

The chain couples TRBV5-1 to TRBJ2-2; tentative D call: TRBD1 (5 bases). With 2 bases removed from V and 6 bases from J, the gap between germline ends came to 14 bases. Germline V gives CDR1 SGHRS, CDR2 YFSETQ. The CDR3 sequence is 15 residues long. Written as DNA, the CDR3 is TGCGCCAGCAGCTTCCAGGATCCCAGGGCCGGGGAGCTGTTTTTT. Translated, it gives CASSFQDPRAGELFF.

This chain links TRBV4-3 with TRBJ2-1, with D possibly being TRBD1 (5 bases). Germline lookup yields CDR1 LGHNA and CDR2 YSLEER. Trimming removed 0 bases at V and 8 bases at J, with 8 bases between. The CDR3 sequence is 13 residues long. The CDR3 loop reads CASSQERGDEQFF. The CDR3 DNA reads TGCGCCAGCAGCCAAGAAAGGGGCGATGAGCAGTTCTTC.

This clone has only one observation. The chain couples TRBV12-3 or TRBV12-4 to TRBJ2-1; D uncertain. Trimming removed 9 bases from V and 6 bases from J, with 9 bases in between. This CDR3 is 11 amino acids long. For the CDR3, the DNA is TGTGCCAGTGGGTCCAGCAATGAGCAGTTCTTC. This encodes CASGSSNEQFF.

The rearrangement links TRBV7-2 to TRBJ1-1; 7 positions match TRBD1. There are 15 residues in the CDR3. V shed 5 bases, J shed 0 bases, and the junction held 6 bases outside the gene matches. Germline V gene lookup returns CDR1 SGHTA and CDR2 FQGNSA. Written as DNA, the CDR3 is TGTGCCAGCAGCCTTACCAGGGGGGTGAACACTGAAGCTTTCTTT. It translates to CASSLTRGVNTEAFF.

CDR3 DNA sequence: TGCAGCGTTGTGTATCAGGGGGCTTTTTTCTCAGCTTTCTTT. The encoded protein is CSVVYQGAFFSAFF. The chain carries TRBV29-1 and TRBJ1-1; 8 bases map to TRBD1. Per the germline V gene, CDR1 is SQVTM and CDR2 is ANQGSEA. The trim removed 4 bases at V and 10 bases at J, leaving 14 bases unmatched. The CDR3 is made up of 14 amino acids.

This sequence joins TRBV5-1 and TRBJ1-4, with 11 bases aligning to TRBD1. CDR1 SGHRS and CDR2 YFSETQ come from the germline V gene. Germline trimming cut 3 bases from V and 7 bases from J; bases unmatched to any gene: 2. The CDR3 consists of 14 residues. CDR3 sequence (DNA): TGCGCCAGCAGCTCCGGGACAGGGGGTGAAAAACTGTTTTTT. It yields the protein CASSSGTGGEKLFF.

Of note for this clone: One end of the junction does not line up with germline, which may come from a read error. This chain links TRBV7-7 with TRBJ1-1; D perhaps matches TRBD1 (6 bases). In germline, CDR1 is SSHAT, CDR2 FNYEAQ (reference sequence). This CDR3 has 13 residues. CDR3 amino acids: CASSRDRNTEVFF. The CDR3 bases are TGTGCTAGCAGTCGCGACAGGAACACTGAAGTTTTCTTT.

This clone occurred a few times. The chain links TRBV25-1 to TRBJ2-5, with 7 bases lining up with TRBD1. CDR3 size: 15 residues. CDR1 is MGHDK and CDR2 is SYGVNS in the germline V gene. J gave up 0 bases and V 3 bases, and 4 bases lay outside the gene matches. CDR3 loop: CASSDGTEYQETQYF. CDR3 coding DNA: TGTGCCAGCAGTGATGGGACAGAGTACCAAGAGACCCAGTACTTC.

The chain has TRBV28 and TRBJ2-7; the match to TRBD2 covers 8 bases. Unmatched junction bases numbered 14, after V lost 6 bases and J lost 7 bases. Germline CDR1 reads MDHEN; CDR2 reads SYDVKM. The CDR3 runs 15 residues. DNA for the CDR3: TGTGCCAGCAGGCCGCGCGGGGGGCGACTGGGGGAGCAGTACTTC. It codes for CASRPRGGRLGEQYF.

The CDR3: CASSPLGQGAITDTQYF. The CDR3 DNA sequence: TGTGCCAGTAGCCCCTTAGGTCAGGGGGCCATCACAGATACGCAGTATTTT. The chain employs TRBV19 and TRBJ2-3; 8 nucleotides line up with TRBD1. This CDR3 region has 17 residues. The germline gives CDR1 LNHDA, CDR2 SQIVND (reference sequence). The junction had 13 bases not matched to a gene; V was cut back by 6 bases and J by 2 bases.

J is TRBJ1-1 and V is TRBV28; unclear D gene. V lost 6 bases and J 11 bases, leaving 19 bases between the germline ends. The CDR3 runs 13 residues. Germline loops: CDR1 MDHEN, CDR2 SYDVKM. For the CDR3, the DNA is TGTGCCAGCAGCCCCGGACTGTTAGGTTGGGCTTTCTTT. This encodes CASSPGLLGWAFF.

This clone was found once. The V call is TRBV11-2, the J call TRBJ2-3, with 7 positions matching TRBD2. CDR1 is SGHAT, CDR2 FQNNGV, per germline. The CDR3 has 16 residues. The V gene end was trimmed by 4 bases and the J gene end by 0 bases; junction bases not matched to a gene: 7. CDR3 protein: CASSSIRGDSTDTQYF. The DNA for the CDR3 is TGTGCCAGCAGCTCCATTCGGGGGGACAGCACAGATACGCAGTATTTT.

The J gene is TRBJ1-2, the V gene TRBV6-5; D not certain. V was clipped by 8 bases and J by 3 bases, with 13 bases between them. The CDR3 totals 13 residues. The germline V gene encodes CDR1 MNHEY and CDR2 SVGAGI. The CDR3 protein is CASRNGIYYGYTF. The CDR3 DNA is TGTGCCAGCCGAAACGGGATTTACTATGGCTACACCTTC.

The chain has TRBV7-9 and TRBJ1-2; D remains ambiguous. Germline CDR1 reads SEHNR; CDR2 reads FQNEAQ (reference sequence). This CDR3 has 13 amino acids. V was pared by 5 bases and J by 2 bases, with 9 bases between. CDR3 amino acids: CASSPWRNYGYTF. CDR3 bases: TGTGCCAGCAGCCCGTGGCGGAACTATGGCTACACCTTC.

The chain couples TRBV7-9 to TRBJ2-1; D unclear. The CDR3 totals 12 residues. The germline V gene has CDR1 SEHNR and CDR2 FQNEAQ (reference sequence). Trimming took 5 bases from V and 8 from J, leaving 10 bases between them. The DNA of the CDR3 is TGTGCCAGCAGCCCCCCGACCGATGAGCAGTTCTTC. Translated: CASSPPTDEQFF.

The rearrangement links TRBV29-1 to TRBJ2-7; D is perhaps TRBD1 (6 bases). Germline V gives CDR1 SQVTM, CDR2 ANQGSEA. This CDR3 has 14 residues. Deletions cut 4 bases from V and 0 bases from J, with 13 bases between. CDR3 protein: CSVGRPGASYEQYF. The CDR3, as DNA: TGCAGCGTTGGACGTCCAGGGGCCTCCTACGAGCAGTACTTC.

The DNA for the CDR3 is TGTGCCAGTAGTACCGGACAGATGAGCTCCTACGAGCAGTACTTC. Protein: CASSTGQMSSYEQYF. The J gene is TRBJ2-7, the V gene TRBV19; D perhaps matches TRBD1 (6 bases). The CDR3 contains 15 residues. Trimming shortened V by 4 bases and J by 0 bases, and 13 bases separated the two germline ends. In germline, CDR1 is LNHDA, CDR2 SQIVND (reference sequence).

The chain uses TRBV30 and TRBJ1-1; D gene unclear. The V end was cut by 0 bases, the J end by 0 bases, with 11 bases between. CDR1 and CDR2 (germline): GTSNPN, SVGIG (reference sequence). The CDR3 totals 15 residues. The CDR3 region has the DNA TGTGCCTGGAGTGTTGGTTCCAGATTGAACACTGAAGCTTTCTTT. Protein: CAWSVGSRLNTEAFF.

This clone was seen only a few times. The gene calls are TRBV5-1 and TRBJ2-5; D not resolved. Germline assignment: CDR1 SGHRS and CDR2 YFSETQ. V was shortened by 0 bases and J by 5 bases, with 8 bases between the two germline ends. The CDR3 is 13 amino acids. CDR3 DNA sequence: TGCGCCAGCAGCTTGGGCCTGGGGGAGACCCAGTACTTC. This codes for CASSLGLGETQYF.

This chain links TRBV13 with TRBJ1-1; 7 bases fit TRBD1. The junction had 3 bases not matched to a gene; V was cut back by 5 bases and J by 0 bases. There are 14 residues in the CDR3. Germline V gene data show CDR1 as PRHDT and CDR2 as FYEKMQ (reference sequence). The CDR3 protein is CASSPGGVNTEAFF. The CDR3 DNA reads TGTGCCAGCAGCCCAGGGGGGGTGAACACTGAAGCTTTCTTT. The full variable domain, its missing parts supplied by reference TRBV13 and TRBJ1-1, is AAGVIQSPRHLIKEKRETATLKCYPIPRHDTVYWYQQGPGQDPQFLISFYEKMQSDKGSIPDRFSAQQFSDYHSELNMSSLELGDSALYFCASSPGGVNTEAFFGQGTRLTVV.

The chain is built from TRBV4-2 and TRBJ1-2; TRBD1 is a possible D gene (6 bases). Germline assignment: CDR1 LGHNA and CDR2 YNFKEQ. The CDR3 loop spans 16 amino acids. V lost 0 bases to trimming and J lost 4 bases, with 15 bases between them. The CDR3 DNA reads as TGTGCCAGCAGCCAAGAGAAGGGCAGGGGATCCTATGGCTACACCTTC. It is translated as CASSQEKGRGSYGYTF.

The chain recombines TRBV20-1 with TRBJ2-3; D ambiguous. Germline CDR1 reads DFQATT; CDR2 reads SNEGSKA (reference sequence). The CDR3 has 11 residues. Trimming pared 0 bases from V and 6 bases from J, leaving 4 bases between. The CDR3 loop reads CSAREGDTQYF. CDR3 coding DNA: TGCAGTGCTAGAGAGGGGGATACGCAGTATTTT.